This T cell receptor beta chain is from a study of shared clonotypes between healthy human individuals (dated by TCRdb to 2019 to 2021). A note on the overall study: The cohort comprised a couple of women and a few men aged 18 to 49 years. Different laboratories and diverse techniques were used to prepare libraries and sequence TCR repertoires, to increase sequencing depth and limit assay-specific biases. Per donor, three plates each were used for CD4 naive and CD4 memory, two for CD8 naive, and one for CD8 memory. Each donor's leukapheresis produced roughly between roughly 0.85 and 9.5 billion PBMCs. To estimate repertoire size and how much clonotype sharing occurs between individuals, the study deeply sequenced the blood TCR repertoires of 5 or 6 healthy adults.

Using the deep immunoSEQ assay, TCR CDR3 regions were amplified from genomic DNA by multiplex PCR. Genomic DNA extracted from each cell subset was distributed evenly over all wells of several immunoSEQ 96-well plates, and each plate served as one replicate. For sorted subsets, each replicate PCR was loaded with approximately 190 ng genomic DNA, equivalent to about 33,000 T cell genomes. Purified libraries were measured with a Qubit 3.0 fluorometer, size-checked on a Bioanalyzer 2100, and measured again with the KAPA Library Quantification kit. Each immunoSEQ 96-well plate was sequenced on its own single-read 150-cycle Illumina NextSeq 550 flow cell. In the paper's pipeline: Because the immunoSEQ output held only junctional sequences and lacked quality scores, the filtering could not match the filtering applied to full-length reads. Sequences were annotated with PyIR, a Python wrapper for IgBLAST v1.9, and V/J genes and CDR3 were assigned using IMGT germline references. Reads with weak V/J assignments (E-value above 1e-6), missing CDR3, stop codons, out-of-frame junctions, or ambiguous translated residues were removed. V3J clonotypes were defined by identical inferred V gene, J gene, and CDR3 amino acid sequence. The percentage overlap between two repertoires was calculated by dividing the number of shared unique clonotypes by the size of the smaller repertoire. Richness of each repertoire was evaluated using RTK rarefaction, the Chao1 estimator, and Recon v2.1 estimates of unobserved clonotypes. OLGA was used to compute generation probabilities for all TCRbeta clonotypes that the gDNA method yielded from a handful of donors. Here the immuneACCESS table is served through TCRdb, limited to in-frame sequences with V and J called. Missing clones are a known gap in these copies; in checked studies unresolved V genes cover under half, and the rest lacks a known reason. V, J and clone size derive from that table, while D and trimming were established from the DNA sequence. The sample records about 2.1 million clones, just under 95% of which are singletons. 1.5% to 2% of the sample rests with the top ten.

Details on this clone: Which antigen it targets is not known. No much larger clone is present one base from it, and per-base qualities are unavailable.

CD8 naive samples were CD45RO-negative cells positively selected for CCR7, giving a CD45RA+CCR7+ population that excluded TemRA cells. The donors were healthy, HIV-negative adults who had no recently reported acute infections or vaccinations. Only Caucasian adults living in Nashville, Tennessee, USA were represented among the donors. After blood collection by leukapheresis, PBMCs were isolated using Ficoll-Histopaque density gradient centrifugation and then cryopreserved in the vapor phase of liquid nitrogen. Analytical flow cytometry was used to check the purity and quantity of every magnetically sorted T cell population. From each sorted fraction, genomic DNA was isolated and quantified by UV absorbance on a Nanodrop 2000c. V and J are truncated by 4 bases and 0 bases respectively, leaving an intervening sequence of 22 bases. The CDR3 holds 19 amino acids from the cysteine to the phenylalanine. Only the CDR3 DNA is retained, 57 bases long and in frame from the first base. Sequences SEHNR (CDR1) and FQNEAQ (CDR2) are obtained from the germline V gene (reference sequence).

Findings and caveats that apply to the study as a whole: Higher generation probabilities were observed for clonotypes shared by all four sorted-subset donors than for non-shared clonotypes. Sampling was restricted to blood, and TCR repertoires in tissue are likely to differ from TCR repertoires in blood. When four donors were compared, the shared fraction of clonotypes was approximately 5% for naive CD4, around 4% for naive CD8, about 2.4% for memory CD4, and less than 0.45% for memory CD8. Based on pairwise subsampling, the degree of clonotype sharing among donors was expected to be affected by sequencing depth. Naive subsets generally had larger estimated clonotype richness than memory subsets did. Even with the large sequencing depth, rarefaction of the sorted-subset datasets indicated that sequencing was incomplete. The genetic and exposure-history diversity represented was limited by the small number of donors.

Source material: naive CD8+ T cells from PBMCs. This sample's cell subset or site label indicates: CD45RA+CCR7+. This receptor was taken from a man aged 18 to 35 in good health. Some clones in this sample may be carry-over from other donors' samples. The chain is assembled from TRBV7-9 and TRBJ1-3, with an unclear D gene assignment. The DNA is TGTGCCAGCAGCTCCCCCCCACGAGGGAGGGTATACTCTGGAAACACCATATATTTT. Its coded protein is CASSSPPRGRVYSGNTIYF.